These 9 T cell receptor beta chains share one sample of origin, sequenced in a study of post-analysis software for immune sequencing data. Study outcomes and limitations: Relative to controls, patients had a few TRBV segments at higher frequency, with TRBV5-6, TRBV5-1 and TRBV20-1 among these.

No antigens are known for them. Unique-molecular-identifier-tagged TCR beta cDNA libraries were used. TCRdb itself ran the PCR reads through MiXCR, one entry per CDR3 protein. In the table there are around 200,000 distinct CDR3 sequences, over 25% of which are singletons. The sequencing sample was made of blood. The receptor source for this set is a girl aged 2-17 years with multiple sclerosis.

The V gene is TRBV5-5, the J gene TRBJ2-5; D may be TRBD1 (6 bases). The length of the CDR3 is 14 residues. The germline CDR1 and CDR2 sequences are SGHKS and YYEKEE (reference sequence). V was trimmed by 1 base and J by 13 bases, leaving 20 bases between them. DNA of the CDR3: TGTGCCAGCAGCTTGCGACAGGAAGGCTACGAGCGGTACTTC. Protein sequence: CASSLRQEGYERYF.

This clonotype was observed a few times. The junction differs from germline at one of its ends, possibly a read error. This chain uses TRBV12-3 or TRBV12-4 with TRBJ1-2, with D uncertain. This CDR3 is 16 amino acids long. CDR3 bases: TGTGCCAGCAGTTCCTTACGCGACACCCCTAAGTATGGCTACACCTTC. Translation: CASSSLRDTPKYGYTF.

V is TRBV20-1 and J is TRBJ2-5; D remains unclear. CDR3 length equals 12 residues. CDR1 is DFQATT, CDR2 SNEGSKA, per germline (reference sequence). The ends were cut back, 6 bases at V and 1 base at J, with 9 bases in the middle. DNA of the CDR3: TGCAGTGCCCCAGACTTCCAAGAGACCCAGTACTTC. Its translation is CSAPDFQETQYF.

This clonotype has more than one count but fewer than ten. The chain uses TRBV2 and TRBJ1-2; D might be TRBD1 (6 bases). Per germline, CDR1 SNHLY and CDR2 FYNNEI. V was pared by 7 bases and J by 6 bases, with 12 bases between. The CDR3 runs to 12 residues. CDR3 in amino acids: CASIGTWNGYTF. The CDR3 DNA reads as TGTGCCAGCATCGGGACATGGAATGGCTACACCTTC.

In its sample, this clonotype was seen a few times. V is TRBV7-8 and J is TRBJ1-1; 10 bases match TRBD1. CDR3 length: 15 residues. CDR1 SGHVS and CDR2 FQNEAQ come from the germline V gene. Trimming removed 4 bases from V and 7 bases from J; junction bases left unmatched: 9. This CDR3 is CASSSRTGGYNEAFF. In DNA, the CDR3 is TGTGCCAGCAGCTCGAGGACAGGGGGTTACAATGAAGCTTTCTTT.

Notes on this clonotype: The germline gene is not matched at one end of the junction; a read error may be the cause. The rearrangement links TRBV5-5 to TRBJ1-4; maybe TRBD1 (5 bases). Germline V lookup: CDR1 SGHKS, CDR2 YYEKEE (reference sequence). This CDR3 spans 14 amino acids. The CDR3 region is CASSLEGEGEKRFF. For the CDR3, the DNA is TGTGCCAGCAGCTTGGAAGGCGAAGGGGAAAAACGGTTTTTT.

This clonotype was observed many times. The chain is built from TRBV28 and TRBJ2-1; D is unclear. The CDR3 length is 13 residues. V lost 7 bases to trimming and J lost 6 bases, with 13 bases between them. Germline CDR1 MDHEN, CDR2 SYDVKM. As DNA, the CDR3 is TGTGCCAGCAAGGGCCTAGAATTCAATGAGCAGTTCTTC. Amino acids: CASKGLEFNEQFF.

On this clonotype itself: One junction end disagrees with the germline gene, perhaps due to a read error. The chain couples TRBV29-1 to TRBJ2-1; perhaps TRBD2 as D (5 bases). The CDR3 has 16 amino acids. Germline V gives CDR1 SQVTM, CDR2 ANQGSEA. The chain's CDR3 is CSVEDVTKYPYNERFF. CDR3 DNA sequence: TGCAGCGTTGAAGATGTGACTAAATATCCCTACAATGAGCGGTTCTTC.

Regarding this clonotype: A read error is possible here, since a much larger clone lies one base away. V gene TRBV28 combines with J gene TRBJ2-7; the D is unclear. The CDR3 has 14 residues. Germline CDR1 reads MDHEN; CDR2 reads SYDVKM. The ends were cut back, 7 bases at V and 2 bases at J, with 15 bases in the middle. The CDR3: CASTSPPGPYEQYF. The CDR3 DNA sequence: TGTGCCAGCACCTCTCCCCCAGGCCCCTACGAGCAGTACTTC.